This T cell receptor beta chain was sequenced in a study of blood T cell repertoires in COVID-19. Study in general: Acute-phase and convalescent COVID-19 samples originated in the United States, Italy and Spain. Sources were T cells, B-cell-depleted T cells, or PBMCs; the material itself was cDNA or gDNA.

Authors' methods: Reference gene primer amplification in the assay estimated nucleated cell counts. Sequencing was performed with immunoSEQ multiplex PCR; in TCRdb, only in-frame clones are kept and a portion is missing. V and J calls and clone size are copied from that table; D and trimming were computed from the DNA. The table records roughly 55,000 clones, 70% to 85% of them present only once. As concerns this clone: The identical CDR3 is also encoded by other nucleotide sequences in the sample.

With 2 bases removed from V and 1 base from J, the gap between germline ends came to 16 bases. CDR1 is SGDLS and CDR2 is YYNGEE in the germline V gene. This CDR3 has 17 residues. This receptor was taken from a human donor in a cohort sampled during active COVID-19. The rearrangement uses TRBV9 and TRBJ2-1; D is possibly TRBD2 (6 bases). The specimen was peripheral blood. The chain's CDR3 is CASSVGVGSGSYNEQFF. The CDR3, as DNA: TGTGCCAGCAGCGTTGGGGTCGGGAGTGGGTCCTACAATGAGCAGTTCTTC.